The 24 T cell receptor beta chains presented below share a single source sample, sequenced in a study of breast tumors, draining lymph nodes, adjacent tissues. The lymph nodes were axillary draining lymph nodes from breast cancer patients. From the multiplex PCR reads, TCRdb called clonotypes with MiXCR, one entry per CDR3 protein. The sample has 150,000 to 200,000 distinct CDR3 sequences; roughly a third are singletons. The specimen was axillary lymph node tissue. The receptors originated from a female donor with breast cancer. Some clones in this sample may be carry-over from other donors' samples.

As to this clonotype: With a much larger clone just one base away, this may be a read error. The CDR3 nucleotides read TGTGCCAGCAGCATTCTAGCGATCGTCTACGAGCAGTACTTC. This codes for CASSILAIVYEQYF. The V call is TRBV5-6, the J call TRBJ2-7; possible D gene TRBD2, 6 bases. In germline, CDR1 is SGHDT, CDR2 YYEEEE. The CDR3 covers 14 residues. The V and J ends lost 4 bases and 3 bases respectively, with 14 bases between them.

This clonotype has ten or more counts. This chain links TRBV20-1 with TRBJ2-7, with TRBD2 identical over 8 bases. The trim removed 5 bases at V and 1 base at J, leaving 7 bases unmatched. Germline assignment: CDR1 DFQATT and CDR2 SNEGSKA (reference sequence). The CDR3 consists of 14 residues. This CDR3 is CSAGWREVSYEQYF. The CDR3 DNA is TGCAGTGCTGGATGGCGGGAGGTTTCCTACGAGCAGTACTTC.

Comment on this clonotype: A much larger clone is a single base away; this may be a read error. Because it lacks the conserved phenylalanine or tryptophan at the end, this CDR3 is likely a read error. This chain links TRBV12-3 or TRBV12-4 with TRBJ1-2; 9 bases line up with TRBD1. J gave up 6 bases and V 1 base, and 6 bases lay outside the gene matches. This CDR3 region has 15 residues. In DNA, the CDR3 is TGTGCCAGCAGTTTAGTTGGACAGGGGCTCCATGGCTACACCCTC. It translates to CASSLVGQGLHGYTL.

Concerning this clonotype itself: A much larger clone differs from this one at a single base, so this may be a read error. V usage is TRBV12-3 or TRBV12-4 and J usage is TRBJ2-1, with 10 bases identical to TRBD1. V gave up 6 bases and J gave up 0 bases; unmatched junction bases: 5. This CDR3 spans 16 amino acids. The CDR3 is CASSGTGVFSYNEQFF. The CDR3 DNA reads TGTGCCAGCAGCGGGACAGGGGTCTTCTCCTACAATGAGCAGTTCTTC.

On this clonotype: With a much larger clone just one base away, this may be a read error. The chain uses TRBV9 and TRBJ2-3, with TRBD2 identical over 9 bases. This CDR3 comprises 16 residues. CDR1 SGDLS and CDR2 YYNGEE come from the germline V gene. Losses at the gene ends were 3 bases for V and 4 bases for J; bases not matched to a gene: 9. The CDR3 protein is CASSGLSGSSPDTQYF. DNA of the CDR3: TGTGCCAGCAGCGGTCTTAGCGGGAGCTCCCCAGATACGCAGTATTTT.

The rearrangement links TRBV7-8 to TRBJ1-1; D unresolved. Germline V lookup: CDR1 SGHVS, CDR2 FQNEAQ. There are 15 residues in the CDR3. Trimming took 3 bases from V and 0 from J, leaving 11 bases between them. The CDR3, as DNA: TGTGCCAGCAGCTTGGGCGAAGACATGAACACTGAAGCTTTCTTT. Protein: CASSLGEDMNTEAFF.

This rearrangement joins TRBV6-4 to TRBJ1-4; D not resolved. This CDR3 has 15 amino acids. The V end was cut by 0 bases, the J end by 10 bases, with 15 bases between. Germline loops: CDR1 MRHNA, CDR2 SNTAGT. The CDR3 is CASSDSLTPGGKLFF. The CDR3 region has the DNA TGTGCCAGCAGTGACTCCCTGACTCCGGGAGGAAAACTGTTTTTT.

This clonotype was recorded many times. The CDR3 loop reads CASSDRVWSGYTF. The CDR3 DNA sequence: TGTGCCAGCAGTGACAGGGTCTGGAGTGGCTACACCTTC. The chain uses TRBV6-2 or TRBV6-3 and TRBJ1-2; TRBD1 matches at 7 bases. V dropped 5 bases and J dropped 7; count of bases not matched to a gene: 7. This CDR3 has 13 residues. Germline V CDR1 and CDR2: MNHEY, SVGEGT.

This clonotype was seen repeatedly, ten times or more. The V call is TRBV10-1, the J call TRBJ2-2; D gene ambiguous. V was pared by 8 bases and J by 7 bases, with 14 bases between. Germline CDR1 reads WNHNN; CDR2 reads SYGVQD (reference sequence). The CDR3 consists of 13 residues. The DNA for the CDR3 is TGCGCCAGCGAAAGACCGGGCTGCGGGGAGCTGTTTTTT. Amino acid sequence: CASERPGCGELFF.

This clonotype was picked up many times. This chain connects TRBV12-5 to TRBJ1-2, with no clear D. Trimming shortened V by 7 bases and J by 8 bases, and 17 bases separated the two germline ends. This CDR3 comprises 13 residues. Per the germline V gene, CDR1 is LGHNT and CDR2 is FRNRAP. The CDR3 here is CASAGNSMRGYTF. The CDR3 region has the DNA TGTGCTAGTGCCGGAAATTCTATGCGAGGCTACACCTTC.

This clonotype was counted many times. The CDR3 protein is CASSDYGSTNSPLHF. As DNA, the CDR3 is TGTGCCAGCAGTGATTACGGATCTACAAATTCACCCCTCCACTTT. This chain uses TRBV2 with TRBJ1-6, with unresolved D. This CDR3 has 15 residues. Trimming left V 3 bases short and J 7 bases short, with 13 bases between. The germline CDR1 and CDR2 sequences are SNHLY and FYNNEI.

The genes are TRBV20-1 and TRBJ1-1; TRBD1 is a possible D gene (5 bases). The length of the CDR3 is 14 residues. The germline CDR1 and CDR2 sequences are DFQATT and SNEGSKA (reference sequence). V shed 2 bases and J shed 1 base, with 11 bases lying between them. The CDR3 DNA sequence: TGCAGTGCTAGACGCTATGGGGGGAACACTGAAGCTTTCTTT. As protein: CSARRYGGNTEAFF.

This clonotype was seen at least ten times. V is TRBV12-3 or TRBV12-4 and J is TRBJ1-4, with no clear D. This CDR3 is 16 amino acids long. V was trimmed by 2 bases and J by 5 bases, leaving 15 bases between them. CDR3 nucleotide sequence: TGTGCCAGCAGTTTATTGGACGTAACGCCAAATGAAAAACTGTTTTTT. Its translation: CASSLLDVTPNEKLFF.

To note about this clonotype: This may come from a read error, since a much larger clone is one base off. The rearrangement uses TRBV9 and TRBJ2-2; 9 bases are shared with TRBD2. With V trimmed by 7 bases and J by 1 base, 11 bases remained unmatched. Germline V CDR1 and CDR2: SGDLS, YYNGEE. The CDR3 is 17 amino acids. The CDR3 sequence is CASGGGAGRGNTGELFF. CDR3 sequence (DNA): TGTGCCAGCGGCGGGGGGGCTGGGCGGGGGAACACCGGGGAGCTGTTTTTT.

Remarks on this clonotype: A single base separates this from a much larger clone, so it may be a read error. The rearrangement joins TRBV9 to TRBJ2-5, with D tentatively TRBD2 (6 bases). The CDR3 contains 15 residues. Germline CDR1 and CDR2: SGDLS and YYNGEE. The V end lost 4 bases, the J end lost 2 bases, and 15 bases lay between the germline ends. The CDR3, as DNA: TGTGCCAGCAGCAGCCTCGGGGGTGGTCAAGAGACCCAGTACTTC. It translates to CASSSLGGGQETQYF.

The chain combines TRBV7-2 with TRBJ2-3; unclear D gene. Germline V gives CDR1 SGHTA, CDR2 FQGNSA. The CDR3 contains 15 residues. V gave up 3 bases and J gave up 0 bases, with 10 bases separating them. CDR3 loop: CASSFPLGSTDTQYF. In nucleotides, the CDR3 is TGTGCCAGCAGCTTCCCATTAGGGAGCACAGATACGCAGTATTTT. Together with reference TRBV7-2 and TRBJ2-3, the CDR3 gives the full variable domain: GAGVSQSPSNKVTEKGKDVELRCDPISGHTALYWYRQSLGQGLEFLIYFQGNSAPDKSGLPSDRFSAERTGGSVSTLTIQRTQQEDSAVYLCASSFPLGSTDTQYFGPGTRLTVL.

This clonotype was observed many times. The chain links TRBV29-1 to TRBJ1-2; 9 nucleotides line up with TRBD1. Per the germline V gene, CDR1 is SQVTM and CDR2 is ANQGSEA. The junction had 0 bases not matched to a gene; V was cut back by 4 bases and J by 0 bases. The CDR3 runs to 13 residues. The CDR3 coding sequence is TGCAGCGTTGGACAGGGGGCTAACTATGGCTACACCTTC. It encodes CSVGQGANYGYTF.

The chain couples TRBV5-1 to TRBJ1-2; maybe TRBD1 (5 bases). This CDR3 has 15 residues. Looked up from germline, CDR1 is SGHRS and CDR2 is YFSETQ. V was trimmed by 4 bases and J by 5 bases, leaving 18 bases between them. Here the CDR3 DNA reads TGCGCCAGCAGCCCGTACGGACACCTTGCTTATGGCTACACCTTC. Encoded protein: CASSPYGHLAYGYTF.

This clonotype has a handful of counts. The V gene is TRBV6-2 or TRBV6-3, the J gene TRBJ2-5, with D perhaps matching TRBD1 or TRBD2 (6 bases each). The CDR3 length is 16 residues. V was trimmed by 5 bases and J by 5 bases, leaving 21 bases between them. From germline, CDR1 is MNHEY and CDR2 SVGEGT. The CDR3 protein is CASSRASRGRGETQYF. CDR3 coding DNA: TGTGCCAGCAGTCGGGCAAGTCGGGGGCGCGGGGAGACCCAGTACTTC.

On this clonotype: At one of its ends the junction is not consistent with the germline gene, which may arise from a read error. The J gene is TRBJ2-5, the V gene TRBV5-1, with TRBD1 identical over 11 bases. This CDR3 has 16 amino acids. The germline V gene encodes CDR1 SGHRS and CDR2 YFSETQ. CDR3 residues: CTSSLWDRGSSETQYF. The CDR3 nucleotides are TGCACCAGCAGCTTATGGGACAGGGGGTCATCGGAGACCCAGTACTTC.

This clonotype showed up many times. DNA of the CDR3: TGTGCCAGCAGCGTTTATAGCGGCTCTGGGGCCAACGTCCTGACTTTC. Its protein product is CASSVYSGSGANVLTF. V gene TRBV9 combines with J gene TRBJ2-6, with D perhaps TRBD2 (6 bases). The CDR3 is made up of 16 amino acids. With 2 bases removed from V and 0 bases from J, the gap between germline ends came to 9 bases. CDR1 and CDR2 (germline): SGDLS, YYNGEE.

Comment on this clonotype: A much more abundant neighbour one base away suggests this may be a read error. The CDR3: CASSYGRGANNEQFF. The CDR3 DNA is TGTGCCAGCAGTTATGGGCGGGGAGCCAACAATGAGCAGTTCTTC. V usage is TRBV6-2 or TRBV6-3 and J usage is TRBJ2-1; tentative D call: TRBD2 (6 bases). Germline CDR1 MNHEY, CDR2 SVGEGT. With 3 bases removed from V and 5 bases from J, the gap between germline ends came to 14 bases. The CDR3 covers 15 residues.

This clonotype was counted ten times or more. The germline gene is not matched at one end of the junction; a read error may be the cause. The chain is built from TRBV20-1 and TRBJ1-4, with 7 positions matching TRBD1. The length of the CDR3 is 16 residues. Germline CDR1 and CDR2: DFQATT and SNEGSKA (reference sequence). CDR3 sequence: CSARDILTGSKEKLFF. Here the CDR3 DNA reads TGCAGTGCTAGGGATATATTGACAGGGTCTAAAGAAAAACTGTTTTTT.

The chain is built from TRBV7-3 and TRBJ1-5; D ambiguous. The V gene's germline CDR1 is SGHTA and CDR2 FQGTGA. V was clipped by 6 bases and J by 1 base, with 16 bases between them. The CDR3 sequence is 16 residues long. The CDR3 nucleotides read TGTGCCAGCAGAGGTTTGGGCGTATGGAGCAATCAGCCCCAGCATTTT. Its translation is CASRGLGVWSNQPQHF.